This TCR beta chain derives from a study of identical twins. V shed 3 bases, J shed 1 base, and the junction held 4 bases outside the gene matches. CDR3 size: 16 residues. This clonotype was picked up many times. MiXCR was run by TCRdb on the 5' RACE reads, yielding one entry per CDR3 protein. The table includes 450,000 or so distinct CDR3 sequences, less than 25% detected once. These data also featured in a second study, about T cells expressing NK-cell markers. That work states: Top CD8+ clonotypes included the dominant CD3+CD56+NKG2C+ clonotypes in roughly 6 donors.

Sequenced input: CD4+ T cells sorted from blood. The gene calls are TRBV12-3 or TRBV12-4 and TRBJ1-4; 8 bases match TRBD1. The TCR originated in a woman between 18 and 29 years old in good health. The CDR3: CASSFNTGGTNEKLFF. The CDR3 DNA reads as TGTGCCAGCAGTTTCAATACAGGGGGAACTAATGAAAAACTGTTTTTT.